What follows are 7 T cell receptor beta chains derived from one specimen sequenced in a study of blood T cell repertoires in COVID-19. Clones were sequenced by immunoSEQ multiplex PCR, and TCRdb holds only the in-frame ones, with some missing. The table lists about 94,000 clones, approximately 79% of them singletons. Material: peripheral blood. The receptors stem from a man between 65 and 85 years old with COVID-19, enrolled during active disease.

The V and J genes are TRBV10-3 and TRBJ1-1; D is possibly TRBD1 (6 bases). The CDR3 sequence is 14 residues long. V lost 6 bases, J lost 2 bases, and 13 bases lay in between. Germline values: CDR1 ENHRY, CDR2 SYGVKD. CDR3 loop: CAISRQATNTEAFF. The CDR3 DNA reads TGTGCCATCAGCAGACAGGCCACAAACACTGAAGCTTTCTTT.

This clone was observed a single time. J is TRBJ1-2 and V is TRBV7-9, with TRBD1 matching over 8 bases. Per the germline V gene, CDR1 is SEHNR and CDR2 is FQNEAQ (reference sequence). With V trimmed by 4 bases and J by 4 bases, 2 bases remained unmatched. The CDR3 covers 13 residues. CDR3 coding DNA: TGTGCCAGCAGCTGGGACAGGCTCTATGGCTACACCTTC. Residues: CASSWDRLYGYTF.

The chain recombines TRBV7-2 with TRBJ2-3; tentatively, D is TRBD2 (6 bases). The ends were cut back, 0 bases at V and 6 bases at J, with 16 bases in the middle. The CDR3 length is 16 residues. Per the germline V gene, CDR1 is SGHTA and CDR2 is FQGNSA. CDR3 nucleotide sequence: TGTGCCAGCAGCTTAGCGGGGGGTACCCTTTTGGATACGCAGTATTTT. This codes for CASSLAGGTLLDTQYF.

This chain uses TRBV4-2 with TRBJ1-1; 8 bases agree with TRBD1. V gave up 1 base and J gave up 3 bases; unmatched junction bases: 7. The CDR3 is made up of 16 amino acids. The V gene's germline CDR1 is LGHNA and CDR2 YNFKEQ. CDR3 nucleotides: TGTGCCAGCAGCCAAGGAGACAGGGGTGCGTACACTGAAGCTTTCTTT. Translation: CASSQGDRGAYTEAFF.

The chain is built from TRBV12-3 or TRBV12-4 and TRBJ1-1; no clear D gene. CDR3 size: 12 residues. Trimming pared 5 bases from V and 2 bases from J, leaving 6 bases between. CDR3 DNA: TGTGCCAGCAGTCCGCTAAACACTGAAGCTTTCTTT. Amino acid sequence: CASSPLNTEAFF.

The V gene is TRBV6-2 or TRBV6-3, the J gene TRBJ1-5; weak D call: TRBD1 (5 bases). The V gene's germline CDR1 is MNHEY and CDR2 SVGEGT. This CDR3 is built from 16 residues. The V end lost 7 bases, the J end lost 7 bases, and 23 bases lay between the germline ends. The CDR3 sequence is CASNPTGGVSRQPQHF. The CDR3 nucleotides are TGTGCCAGCAACCCAACCGGGGGGGTATCACGGCAGCCCCAGCATTTT.

Only one count was recorded for this clone. The chain has TRBV19 and TRBJ1-1, with 9 bases aligning to TRBD1. With 8 bases clipped from V and 1 base from J, the junction kept 2 bases outside the gene matches. This CDR3 is built from 13 residues. From germline, CDR1 is LNHDA and CDR2 SQIVND (reference sequence). The CDR3 nucleotides read TGTGCCAGTCAACAGGGGGCGAACACTGAAGCTTTCTTT. Its protein is CASQQGANTEAFF.